The entry below gives a single TCR beta chain sequence along with its context. Its target is not known. Sample time point: patch test 3, about 24 weeks after DPC sensitization. Treatment described: therapeutic diphenylcyclopropenone sensitization with weekly scalp DPC. Blood sampling preceded each patch test application. TCRdb called the RACE reads again in MiXCR, with one record for every CDR3 protein. Of 97,000 or so distinct CDR3 sequences in the sample, about 28% were seen once. This entry is derived from a study of human T cells and chemical hapten exposure. Findings and limits, study-wide: As patch test score rose, PT1 expanded TCR counts tended to rise as well. With alopecia, donors may have immune responses unlike healthy people's. High-frequency TCRs, those above 1 in 1000, stayed the same after DPC sensitization.

Germline CDR1 reads MNHEY; CDR2 reads SVGEGT. Trimming stripped 10 bases from V and 0 bases from J, with 7 bases between. The CDR3 is 12 amino acids. Sequences were derived from whole blood, sampled in connection with sensitization to the hapten diphenylcyclopropenone (DPC). The receptor's source is a man aged 35 to 55 with alopecia areata. Some clones in this sample may be carry-over from other donors' samples. The chain has TRBV6-2 or TRBV6-3 and TRBJ2-1; D ambiguous. CDR3 residues: CAIQSSYNEQFF. DNA for the CDR3: TGTGCCATCCAGAGCTCCTACAATGAGCAGTTCTTC.